Following are 23 T cell receptor beta chains from one sample sequenced in a study of T-cell memory formation after mild COVID-19. MiXCR, applied by TCRdb to the 5' RACE reads, yields one record per CDR3 protein. The sample contains over 350,000 distinct CDR3 sequences, roughly a quarter of which appear only once. The sample consisted of PBMCs or a T cell subset sorted from them (not recorded which). These receptors all stem from an adult woman who had mild COVID-19 (a few samples of this study predate the infection). Cell type and time point are not known.

The chain is built from TRBV6-1 and TRBJ1-1, with D possibly TRBD1 on 5 matching bases. Germline lookup yields CDR1 MNHNS and CDR2 SASEGT. The CDR3 loop spans 13 amino acids. The germline V and J ends were trimmed by 0 bases and 9 bases, with 11 bases remaining between them. The CDR3 spells CASSEAGGTQAFF. The CDR3 DNA is TGTGCCAGCAGTGAAGCTGGGGGGACGCAAGCTTTCTTT.

This clonotype has a handful of counts. V and J are TRBV3-1 and TRBJ2-1, with 14 bases that match TRBD2. Trimming removed 8 bases from V and 15 bases from J; junction bases left unmatched: 3. The CDR3 contains 11 residues. Looked up from germline, CDR1 is LGHDT and CDR2 is YNNKEL (reference sequence). CDR3: CASGLAGGSFF. In nucleotides, the CDR3 is TGTGCCAGCGGACTAGCGGGGGGTTCGTTCTTC.

This clonotype was detected a few times. This chain connects TRBV3-1 to TRBJ1-1, with a weak D call TRBD1 (6 bases). This CDR3 contains 11 residues. V was clipped by 10 bases and J by 5 bases, with 11 bases between them. Germline CDR1 reads LGHDT; CDR2 reads YNNKEL (reference sequence). In DNA form, the CDR3 reads TGTGCCACCCTAGGGGGGACTGAAGCTTTCTTT. Its protein product is CATLGGTEAFF.

This clonotype showed up just a few times. The CDR3 region is CASSQGSTNEKLFF. The CDR3 DNA reads as TGTGCCAGCAGTCAGGGGTCAACTAATGAAAAACTGTTTTTT. The chain links TRBV12-3 or TRBV12-4 to TRBJ1-4; the D gene is possibly TRBD1 (6 bases). The length of the CDR3 is 14 residues. With 5 bases removed from V and 0 bases from J, the gap between germline ends came to 7 bases.

This clonotype has more than one count but fewer than ten. The CDR3 nucleotides read TGTGCCAGCAGCTTAGGAGGGTCCAGCTCTGGGGCCAACGTCCTGACTTTC. Amino acids: CASSLGGSSSGANVLTF. V and J are TRBV7-3 and TRBJ2-6, with D perhaps TRBD2 (6 bases). The germline gives CDR1 SGHTA, CDR2 FQGTGA. The CDR3 loop spans 17 amino acids. V lost 2 bases, J lost 0 bases, and 11 bases lay in between.

The V gene is TRBV7-8, the J gene TRBJ2-2; D remains unclear. The germline V and J ends were trimmed by 2 bases and 1 base, with 11 bases remaining between them. This CDR3 contains 16 residues. In germline, CDR1 is SGHVS, CDR2 FQNEAQ. This CDR3 reads CASSLSRHVNTGELFF. In DNA form, the CDR3 reads TGTGCCAGCAGCTTATCTCGGCATGTGAACACCGGGGAGCTGTTTTTT.

This clonotype turned up a few times. The V gene is TRBV12-3 or TRBV12-4, the J gene TRBJ2-1; 9 nucleotides match TRBD2. V gave up 3 bases and J gave up 0 bases; unmatched junction bases: 12. This CDR3 is built from 19 residues. The CDR3 region is CASSFGGGIAGVSYNEQFF. The CDR3 DNA sequence: TGTGCCAGCAGTTTCGGCGGGGGCATAGCGGGAGTCTCCTACAATGAGCAGTTCTTC.

The rearrangement links TRBV4-2 to TRBJ2-7; TRBD2 is a possible D gene (6 bases). Germline lookup yields CDR1 LGHNA and CDR2 YNFKEQ. The CDR3 totals 14 residues. V lost 5 bases to trimming and J lost 0 bases, with 11 bases between them. CDR3 in amino acids: CASSGGSSSYEQYF. The CDR3 DNA reads TGTGCCAGCAGCGGGGGGTCGAGCTCCTACGAGCAGTACTTC.

In its sample, this clonotype was seen a few times. The chain has TRBV9 and TRBJ2-3, with 12 bases lining up with TRBD2. The V gene's germline CDR1 is SGDLS and CDR2 YYNGEE. Trimming cost V 2 bases and J 6 bases; bases outside gene matches: 4. The CDR3 spans 15 residues. Here the CDR3 reads CASSVTSGGPDTQYF. The CDR3 bases are TGTGCCAGCAGCGTCACTAGCGGGGGGCCCGATACGCAGTATTTT. The full variable domain, with the rest looked up from reference TRBV9 and TRBJ2-3, is DSGVTQTPKHLITATGQRVTLRCSPRSGDLSVYWYQQSLDQGLQFLIQYYNGEERAKGNILERFSAQQFPDLHSELNLSSLELGDSALYFCASSVTSGGPDTQYFGPGTRLTVL.

This chain joins TRBV7-2 and TRBJ2-7, with TRBD2 matching 15 bases. The junction had 3 bases not matched to a gene; V was cut back by 4 bases and J by 5 bases. The germline gives CDR1 SGHTA, CDR2 FQGNSA. The CDR3 is 15 residues long. The DNA for the CDR3 is TGTGCCAGCAGCTCGGGACTAGCGGGAGGCCACGAGCAGTACTTC. Amino acids: CASSSGLAGGHEQYF.

There are a few counts of this clonotype. The J gene is TRBJ2-2, the V gene TRBV20-1; 10 bases line up with TRBD1. The CDR3 runs to 15 residues. V shed 4 bases and J 6 bases; nucleotides not matched to a gene: 8. The germline CDR1 and CDR2 sequences are DFQATT and SNEGSKA (reference sequence). The CDR3 DNA reads as TGCAGTGCTACCCTTGGGACAGGGGAAGCCGGGGAGCTGTTTTTT. This gives the protein CSATLGTGEAGELFF.

This clonotype was seen more than once but under ten times. The rearrangement links TRBV5-1 to TRBJ2-3; TRBD2 matches 9 bases. The CDR3 loop spans 15 amino acids. J lost 0 bases, V lost 4 bases, and 3 bases had no gene match. CDR1 and CDR2 from the germline V gene are SGHRS and YFSETQ. The CDR3 sequence is CASSISGGSTDTQYF. CDR3 nucleotides: TGCGCCAGCAGCATTAGCGGGGGAAGCACAGATACGCAGTATTTT.

This clonotype has just one count. The chain carries TRBV5-1 and TRBJ2-7; 7 bases line up with TRBD2. The germline CDR1 and CDR2 sequences are SGHRS and YFSETQ. After removal of 2 bases from V and 3 bases from J, the junction contained 8 bases not matched to a gene. CDR3 length equals 15 residues. CDR3 nucleotide sequence: TGCGCCAGCAGCTTACTAGCGCAGGTAGGCTACGAGCAGTACTTC. Translating it yields CASSLLAQVGYEQYF.

The V gene is TRBV30, the J gene TRBJ2-3; TRBD2 is a possible D gene (6 bases). The CDR3 extends over 17 amino acids. The V and J ends lost 3 bases and 0 bases respectively, with 19 bases between them. Germline V gives CDR1 GTSNPN, CDR2 SVGIG (reference sequence). The CDR3 loop reads CAWRDRIGGSSTDTQYF. The CDR3 region has the DNA TGTGCCTGGAGAGATCGGATAGGAGGGAGTAGCACAGATACGCAGTATTTT. Drawing the rest from reference TRBV30 and TRBJ2-3, the complete variable domain is SQTIHQWPATLVQPVGSPLSLECTVEGTSNPNLYWYRQAAGRGLQLLFYSVGIGQISSEVPQNLSASRPQDRQFILSSKKLLLSDSGFYLCAWRDRIGGSSTDTQYFGPGTRLTVL.

This clonotype has just a few counts. The rearrangement joins TRBV20-1 to TRBJ1-5; D perhaps matches TRBD1 (5 bases). Germline CDR1 is DFQATT and CDR2 is SNEGSKA (reference sequence). Trimming removed 2 bases at V and 4 bases at J, with 15 bases between. The CDR3 length is 15 residues. The CDR3 DNA reads as TGCAGTGCTAGATGGGGCGGGCCGAGGAATCAGCCCCAGCATTTT. Protein product: CSARWGGPRNQPQHF.

The V and J genes are TRBV6-5 and TRBJ1-1; D is unclear. The CDR3 runs 16 residues. V gave up 1 base and J gave up 2 bases, with 14 bases separating them. The germline V gene has CDR1 MNHEY and CDR2 SVGAGI. The CDR3 sequence: CASSYLSRTPNTEAFF. The CDR3 DNA reads as TGTGCCAGCAGTTACTTAAGTCGGACCCCCAACACTGAAGCTTTCTTT.

The V gene is TRBV12-5, the J gene TRBJ2-7; no clear D. There are 12 residues in the CDR3. Trimming took off 2 bases at V and 6 bases at J, with 8 bases between the two ends. Germline assignment: CDR1 LGHNT and CDR2 FRNRAP. CDR3 amino acids: CASGLFLGEQYF. The CDR3 DNA reads TGTGCTAGTGGTTTGTTTTTGGGCGAGCAGTACTTC.

The chain has TRBV5-6 and TRBJ2-7, with 8 nucleotides matching TRBD1. CDR1 is SGHDT and CDR2 is YYEEEE in the germline V gene. Unmatched junction bases numbered 14, after V lost 4 bases and J lost 2 bases. The CDR3 runs 17 residues. The CDR3 spells CASSRGQETTYPYEQYF. The CDR3 DNA is TGTGCCAGCAGCCGGGGACAGGAGACTACCTATCCCTACGAGCAGTACTTC.

A few counts support this clonotype. The CDR3 region has the DNA TGTGCCAGCAGCTCCTGGACAGGAGTCTACGAGCAGTACTTC. Translating it yields CASSSWTGVYEQYF. The chain has TRBV4-2 and TRBJ2-7, with 7 bases fitting TRBD1. Per germline, CDR1 LGHNA and CDR2 YNFKEQ. With 5 bases clipped from V and 3 bases from J, the junction kept 7 bases outside the gene matches. The CDR3 length is 14 residues.

This clonotype was observed a few times. This chain uses TRBV5-1 with TRBJ2-7; D remains unclear. Germline CDR1 and CDR2: SGHRS and YFSETQ. V gave up 0 bases and J gave up 2 bases, with 18 bases separating them. This CDR3 spans 17 amino acids. The CDR3 region has the DNA TGCGCCAGCAGCTTGGCGGGCCACGCAATACCCCCCTACGAGCAGTACTTC. It translates to CASSLAGHAIPPYEQYF.

The chain carries TRBV5-6 and TRBJ2-3, with 12 bases matching TRBD2. Germline V gives CDR1 SGHDT, CDR2 YYEEEE. The V gene end was trimmed by 6 bases and the J gene end by 2 bases; junction bases not matched to a gene: 7. The CDR3 covers 16 residues. The CDR3 DNA reads as TGTGCCAGCACACTAGCGGGAGGACCAATCACAGATACGCAGTATTTT. Protein sequence: CASTLAGGPITDTQYF.

This clonotype showed up just a few times. The CDR3 protein is CASSRKTGVNTDTQYF. As DNA, the CDR3 is TGCGCCAGCAGCCGAAAGACTGGAGTTAACACAGATACGCAGTATTTT. V usage is TRBV4-1 and J usage is TRBJ2-3; no clear D gene. CDR1 and CDR2 from the germline V gene are MGHRA and YSYEKL. Trimming took 4 bases from V and 2 from J, leaving 16 bases between them. This CDR3 has 16 amino acids.

The chain has TRBV20-1 and TRBJ2-1, with D unresolved. The V gene's germline CDR1 is DFQATT and CDR2 SNEGSKA (reference sequence). Trimming left V 1 base short and J 1 base short, with 11 bases between. The CDR3 extends over 15 amino acids. CDR3 amino acids: CSARVHETSYNEQFF. The CDR3 nucleotides read TGCAGTGCTAGAGTGCATGAGACATCCTACAATGAGCAGTTCTTC.